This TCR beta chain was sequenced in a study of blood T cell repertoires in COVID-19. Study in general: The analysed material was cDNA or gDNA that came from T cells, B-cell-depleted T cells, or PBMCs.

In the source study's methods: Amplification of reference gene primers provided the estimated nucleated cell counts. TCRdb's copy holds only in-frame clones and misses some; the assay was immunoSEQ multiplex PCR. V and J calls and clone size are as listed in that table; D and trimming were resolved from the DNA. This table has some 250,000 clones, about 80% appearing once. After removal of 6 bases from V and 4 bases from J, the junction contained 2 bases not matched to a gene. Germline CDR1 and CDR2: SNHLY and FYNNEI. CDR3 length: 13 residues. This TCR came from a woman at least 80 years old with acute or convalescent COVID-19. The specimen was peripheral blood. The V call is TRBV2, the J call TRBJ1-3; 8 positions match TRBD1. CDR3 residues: CASRDRAGNTIYF. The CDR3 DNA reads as TGTGCCAGCAGGGACAGGGCAGGAAACACCATATATTTT.